These 20 T cell receptor beta chains share one sample of origin, sequenced in a study of blood T cell repertoires in COVID-19. TCRdb keeps only in-frame clones here, not all; method: immunoSEQ multiplex PCR. The data show 300,000 to 350,000 clones, about nine tenths seen once. The source material was peripheral blood. Receptors originate from a woman in her twenties or thirties with COVID-19, enrolled during active disease.

This clone has a single count. The chain carries TRBV7-3 and TRBJ2-3, with 11 bases fitting TRBD2. In germline, CDR1 is SGHTA, CDR2 FQGTGA. The CDR3 is 19 amino acids. V shed 2 bases, J shed 2 bases, and the junction held 12 bases outside the gene matches. The DNA of the CDR3 is TGTGCCAGCAGCTTACGGGTAGCGGGAGGGCCAGGGTACACAGATACGCAGTATTTT. This sequence encodes CASSLRVAGGPGYTDTQYF.

V gene TRBV12-1 combines with J gene TRBJ1-2; no DNA check was done on the table's D call, TRBD1. TRBV12-1 has pseudogene status. The CDR3 extends over 16 amino acids. The CDR3 region is CASTKYFPDILYGYTF. DNA for the CDR3: TGTGCCAGCACCAAATATTTCCCGGACATTCTCTATGGCTACACCTTC.

This clone was found a few times. The CDR3 bases are TGTGCCAGCAGTGGCGCCCCAGGGCCGGAGCATTTT. Amino acid sequence: CASSGAPGPEHF. This chain joins TRBV27 and TRBJ1-5, with a possible D match to TRBD1 (5 bases). The germline gives CDR1 MNHEY, CDR2 SMNVEV (reference sequence). V was shortened by 5 bases and J by 14 bases, with 16 bases between the two germline ends. This CDR3 has 12 residues.

This chain joins TRBV10-2 and TRBJ1-2; D may be TRBD1 (5 bases). Trimming shortened V by 7 bases and J by 6 bases, and 15 bases separated the two germline ends. Looked up from germline, CDR1 is WSHSY and CDR2 is SAAADI. The CDR3 covers 13 residues. CDR3 bases: TGCGCCAGCACCCGGACACCCGACGATGGCTACACCTTC. Protein product: CASTRTPDDGYTF.

This chain connects TRBV27 to TRBJ1-6; possible D gene TRBD1, 6 bases. Trimming pared 4 bases from V and 7 bases from J, leaving 17 bases between. CDR3 length equals 16 residues. Germline values: CDR1 MNHEY, CDR2 SMNVEV (reference sequence). The CDR3 DNA follows: TGTGCCAGCAGTTATGGGGGGGGGCCGGGGAATTCACCCCTCCACTTT. Protein: CASSYGGGPGNSPLHF.

The sample holds one count of this clone. The chain couples TRBV5-1 to TRBJ2-1; D possibly corresponds to TRBD2 (7 bases). The CDR3 is made up of 15 amino acids. Germline V gene data show CDR1 as SGHRS and CDR2 as YFSETQ. Trimming stripped 3 bases from V and 2 bases from J, with 12 bases between. The CDR3 sequence is CASSYGGGAYNEQFF. CDR3 coding DNA: TGCGCCAGCAGCTACGGAGGGGGGGCCTACAATGAGCAGTTCTTC.

The chain has TRBV10-2 and TRBJ2-1, with a tentative D call TRBD2 (6 bases). The CDR3 has 12 residues. CDR1 is WSHSY, CDR2 SAAADI, per germline. The V gene lost 7 bases and the J gene lost 7 bases, with 11 bases spanning the gap. CDR3 loop: CASTRTTNEQFF. The CDR3, as DNA: TGCGCCAGCACCCGGACTACAAATGAGCAGTTCTTC.

CDR3 sequence reads: CAWALLGLDYGYTF. CDR3 DNA sequence: TGTGCCTGGGCTCTTTTGGGGCTCGACTATGGCTACACCTTC. The chain carries TRBV30 and TRBJ1-2, with a tentative D call TRBD1 (5 bases). Germline-derived CDR1 and CDR2 are GTSNPN and SVGIG (reference sequence). The CDR3 contains 14 residues. V shed 5 bases and J shed 3 bases, with 16 bases lying between them.

The chain combines TRBV25-1 with TRBJ2-7; no definite D call. The ends were cut back, 6 bases at V and 0 bases at J, with 15 bases in the middle. The germline V gene has CDR1 MGHDK and CDR2 SYGVNS. This CDR3 region has 15 residues. The CDR3 DNA sequence: TGTGCCAGCAGATTCCTGAGGTCTAGCTCCTACGAGCAGTACTTC. This codes for CASRFLRSSSYEQYF.

CDR3 nucleotides: TGTGCCAGCAGTTACAAGCGCAGACTAGCGGGAGTTCTCCACGAGCAGTACTTC. Translated, it gives CASSYKRRLAGVLHEQYF. The V call is TRBV6-2 or TRBV6-3, the J call TRBJ2-7; 12 nucleotides agree with TRBD2. This CDR3 has 18 amino acids. V gave up 2 bases and J gave up 5 bases; unmatched junction bases: 13. The germline gives CDR1 MNHEY, CDR2 SVGEGT.

The V gene is TRBV6-2 or TRBV6-3, the J gene TRBJ1-1, with D maybe TRBD1 (5 bases). Looked up from germline, CDR1 is MNHEY and CDR2 is SVGEGT. Trimming took 5 bases from V and 0 from J, leaving 10 bases between them. The CDR3 runs to 14 residues. The CDR3, as DNA: TGTGCCAGCAGTATGACAGCTATGAACACTGAAGCTTTCTTT. Translating gives CASSMTAMNTEAFF.

The J gene is TRBJ1-5, the V gene TRBV11-2, with D perhaps matching TRBD1 (5 bases). The germline CDR1 and CDR2 sequences are SGHAT and FQNNGV. Trimming stripped 10 bases from V and 7 bases from J, with 17 bases between. This CDR3 has 13 amino acids. This CDR3 reads CATDSRVHQPQHF. The CDR3, as DNA: TGTGCCACCGACTCCAGGGTTCACCAGCCCCAGCATTTT.

V and J are TRBV29-1 and TRBJ2-3, with D perhaps TRBD1 (5 bases). The germline V gene encodes CDR1 SQVTM and CDR2 ANQGSEA. Trimming pared 4 bases from V and 3 bases from J, leaving 11 bases between. This CDR3 contains 13 residues. DNA of the CDR3: TGCAGCGTTGTCGGCAGGGTGACAGATACGCAGTATTTT. It is translated as CSVVGRVTDTQYF.

The chain combines TRBV5-1 with TRBJ2-3; D gene unclear. CDR3 length equals 14 residues. Germline CDR1 and CDR2: SGHRS and YFSETQ. V shed 1 base and J shed 1 base, with 7 bases lying between them. The CDR3 DNA sequence: TGCGCCAGCAGCTTGTGGAGCGGCACAGATACGCAGTATTTT. It yields the protein CASSLWSGTDTQYF. Filled out from reference TRBV5-1 and TRBJ2-3, the complete variable domain reads KAGVTQTPRYLIKTRGQQVTLSCSPISGHRSVSWYQQTPGQGLQFLFEYFSETQRNKGNFPGRFSGRQFSNSRSEMNVSTLELGDSALYLCASSLWSGTDTQYFGPGTRLTVL.

The chain recombines TRBV29-1 with TRBJ1-1; TRBD1 might be the D (5 bases). CDR3 length: 12 residues. CDR1 is SQVTM, CDR2 ANQGSEA, per germline. V was pared by 7 bases and J by 6 bases, with 15 bases between. The CDR3 here is CSAGGGSAEAFF. The CDR3 nucleotides read TGCAGCGCTGGGGGGGGGAGCGCTGAAGCTTTCTTT.

The chain combines TRBV2 with TRBJ2-3, with D possibly TRBD1 on 6 matching bases. Trimming cost V 8 bases and J 6 bases, with 18 bases left between them. CDR1 SNHLY and CDR2 FYNNEI come from the germline V gene. CDR3 length: 14 amino acids. The CDR3 is CASGRDISMDTQYF. The CDR3 DNA reads as TGTGCCAGCGGCCGGGACATTAGTATGGATACGCAGTATTTT. The whole variable domain, remainder taken from reference TRBV2 and TRBJ2-3, is EPEVTQTPSHQVTQMGQEVILRCVPISNHLYFYWYRQILGQKVEFLVSFYNNEISEKSEIFDDQFSVERPDGSNFTLKIRSTKLEDSAMYFCASGRDISMDTQYFGPGTRLTVL.

The chain uses TRBV3-1 (or the pseudogene TRBV3-2) and TRBJ1-6; the match to TRBD1 covers 7 bases. CDR3 size: 15 residues. In germline, CDR1 is LGHDT, CDR2 YNNKEL (reference sequence). V trimming: 4 bases; J trimming: 7 bases; junction bases outside the gene matches: 7. CDR3 nucleotides: TGTGCCAGCAGCCCCAGCGGACAGGTGAATTCACCCCTCCACTTT. Its protein product is CASSPSGQVNSPLHF.

The rearrangement joins TRBV10-1 to TRBJ2-7, with 10 bases that match TRBD2. The germline V gene has CDR1 WNHNN and CDR2 SYGVQD (reference sequence). The V gene end was trimmed by 1 base and the J gene end by 5 bases; junction bases not matched to a gene: 8. The CDR3 sequence is 16 residues long. The DNA of the CDR3 is TGCGCCAGCAGTGAGTACACTAGCGGGGAAATTAACGAGCAGTACTTC. Amino acid sequence: CASSEYTSGEINEQYF.

This CDR3 is CASSLGQDSTDTQYF. Here the CDR3 DNA reads TGTGCCAGCAGCTTAGGACAGGATAGCACAGATACGCAGTATTTT. This rearrangement joins TRBV7-6 to TRBJ2-3, with D perhaps matching TRBD1 (6 bases). The CDR3 extends over 15 amino acids. Germline V gene lookup returns CDR1 SGHVS and CDR2 FNYEAQ. Trimming removed 1 base at V and 0 bases at J, with 8 bases between. Combining the CDR3 with reference TRBV7-6 and TRBJ2-3 gives the whole variable domain GAGVSQSPRYKVTKRGQDVALRCDPISGHVSLYWYRQALGQGPEFLTYFNYEAQQDKSGLPNDRFSAERPEGSISTLTIQRTEQRDSAMYRCASSLGQDSTDTQYFGPGTRLTVL.

J is TRBJ2-5 and V is TRBV5-4; TRBD2 matches 8 bases. The junction had 6 bases not matched to a gene; V was cut back by 4 bases and J by 4 bases. The germline CDR1 and CDR2 sequences are SGHNT and YYREEE (reference sequence). CDR3 length: 14 residues. The CDR3 DNA follows: TGTGCCAGCAGCAGTCGGCTAGCGGGAGAGACCCAGTACTTC. It is translated as CASSSRLAGETQYF.